The 20 T cell receptor beta chains reported below all come from one sample, sequenced in a study of PD-1 blockade in classical Hodgkin lymphoma. All patients experienced relapse after autologous stem cell transplantation, and brentuximab vedotin exposure was variable. The method was immunoSEQ multiplex PCR; TCRdb's version includes in-frame clones alone and lacks a portion of them. This sample has around 26,000 clones; more than 75% occur once, and the top ten carry under 14%. This material consisted of peripheral blood mononuclear cells (PBMCs), taken before the second cycle of nivolumab. These receptor sequences come from a human donor with classical Hodgkin lymphoma.

CDR3 DNA: TGTGCCAGCAGCGTAGAAGGGATAACCTACGAGCAGTACTTC. Its protein product is CASSVEGITYEQYF. The chain recombines TRBV9 with TRBJ2-7; D is undetermined. CDR1 and CDR2 from the germline V gene are SGDLS and YYNGEE. V was cut by 0 bases and J by 2 bases, with 9 bases left in between. The CDR3 spans 14 residues.

Of note for this clone: The sample holds other DNA sequences that translate to the same CDR3. This chain connects TRBV6-5 to TRBJ1-5, with a tentative D call TRBD1 (6 bases). The CDR3 is 13 residues long. Germline CDR1 and CDR2: MNHEY and SVGAGI. V lost 6 bases and J lost 4, with 10 bases in between. CDR3 sequence (DNA): TGTGCCAGCAGCGGACAGCAAAATCAGCCCCAGCATTTT. Amino acids: CASSGQQNQPQHF.

The chain employs TRBV18 and TRBJ2-3, with unresolved D. The V end was cut by 0 bases, the J end by 0 bases, with 1 base between. Per germline, CDR1 KGHSH and CDR2 LQKENI. The CDR3 has 13 residues. CDR3 region: CASSPPSTDTQYF. The CDR3 nucleotides read TGTGCCAGCTCACCACCCAGCACAGATACGCAGTATTTT.

This chain uses TRBV2 with TRBJ1-5; 8 nucleotides agree with TRBD1. The length of the CDR3 is 14 residues. Germline values: CDR1 SNHLY, CDR2 FYNNEI. With V trimmed by 7 bases and J by 2 bases, 4 bases remained unmatched. CDR3: CASTSTGGNQPQHF. CDR3 nucleotides: TGTGCCAGCACCTCGACAGGGGGCAATCAGCCCCAGCATTTT. Combining the CDR3 with reference TRBV2 and TRBJ1-5 gives the whole variable domain EPEVTQTPSHQVTQMGQEVILRCVPISNHLYFYWYRQILGQKVEFLVSFYNNEISEKSEIFDDQFSVERPDGSNFTLKIRSTKLEDSAMYFCASTSTGGNQPQHFGDGTRLSIL.

The chain couples TRBV7-3 to TRBJ2-1, with a possible D match to TRBD1 (5 bases). V lost 8 bases and J 0 bases, leaving 11 bases between the germline ends. The CDR3 totals 14 residues. CDR1 is SGHTA, CDR2 FQGTGA, per germline. CDR3 loop: CASSRQSSYNEQFF. CDR3 DNA: TGTGCCAGCTCCCGACAGAGCTCCTACAATGAGCAGTTCTTC.

This rearrangement joins TRBV4-2 to TRBJ1-2; tentative D call: TRBD1 (6 bases). The CDR3 is 15 residues long. Germline V lookup: CDR1 LGHNA, CDR2 YNFKEQ. V shed 1 base and J shed 0 bases, with 9 bases lying between them. The CDR3 DNA reads as TGTGCCAGCAGCCAAGTTGGGGGCGCTAACTATGGCTACACCTTC. This translates into CASSQVGGANYGYTF.

The chain recombines TRBV6-1 with TRBJ1-6; tentatively, D is TRBD1 (5 bases). Deletions cut 6 bases from V and 8 bases from J, with 17 bases between. The germline CDR1 and CDR2 sequences are MNHNS and SASEGT. This CDR3 spans 15 amino acids. The CDR3 is CASRRRDRRHSPLHF. CDR3 coding DNA: TGTGCCAGCAGGCGCCGGGACCGCCGACATTCACCCCTCCACTTT.

In nucleotides, the CDR3 is TGTGCCAGCAGCCCTGGACTAGCAGAAAGCACAGATACGCAGTATTTT. This sequence encodes CASSPGLAESTDTQYF. The V gene is TRBV2, the J gene TRBJ2-3; TRBD2 agrees at 8 bases. Germline lookup yields CDR1 SNHLY and CDR2 FYNNEI. V lost 6 bases and J lost 0; bases outside the gene matches: 8. The CDR3 is made up of 16 amino acids. Full variable domain (missing parts from reference TRBV2 and TRBJ2-3): EPEVTQTPSHQVTQMGQEVILRCVPISNHLYFYWYRQILGQKVEFLVSFYNNEISEKSEIFDDQFSVERPDGSNFTLKIRSTKLEDSAMYFCASSPGLAESTDTQYFGPGTRLTVL.

The chain is built from TRBV4-1 and TRBJ2-2; D unclear. Per the germline V gene, CDR1 is MGHRA and CDR2 is YSYEKL. V dropped 1 base and J dropped 6 bases, with 6 bases sitting between them. This CDR3 has 13 amino acids. CDR3 amino acids: CASSQVGSGELFF. CDR3 in DNA: TGCGCCAGCAGCCAAGTCGGATCCGGGGAGCTGTTTTTT.

V gene TRBV28 combines with J gene TRBJ1-2; 10 nucleotides agree with TRBD1. The ends lost 5 bases at V and 7 bases at J; junction bases unmatched: 4. Germline V gene data show CDR1 as MDHEN and CDR2 as SYDVKM. The CDR3 contains 13 residues. Written as DNA, the CDR3 is TGTGCCAGCAGTGGGACAGGGGAGTCTGGCTACACCTTC. It yields the protein CASSGTGESGYTF.

This rearrangement joins TRBV28 to TRBJ2-2; D may be TRBD2 (6 bases). Trimming removed 7 bases at V and 5 bases at J, with 17 bases between. The CDR3 is 15 residues long. CDR1 and CDR2 (germline): MDHEN, SYDVKM. This chain's CDR3 is CASNPPWGETGELFF. As DNA, the CDR3 is TGTGCCAGCAACCCCCCTTGGGGGGAGACCGGGGAGCTGTTTTTT.

This clone was observed once. The CDR3 here is CASSQESGGGSYEQYF. The CDR3 DNA is TGCGCCAGCAGCCAAGAAAGTGGCGGGGGGTCCTACGAGCAGTACTTC. V and J are TRBV4-3 and TRBJ2-7, with TRBD2 matching 8 bases. The CDR3 is 16 amino acids. Germline V gives CDR1 LGHNA, CDR2 YSLEER. V lost 0 bases and J lost 1; bases outside the gene matches: 5.

The chain carries TRBV29-1 and TRBJ2-5, with D maybe TRBD1 (5 bases). Germline V CDR1 and CDR2: SQVTM, ANQGSEA. V was clipped by 4 bases and J by 1 base, with 10 bases between them. This CDR3 has 13 amino acids. Written as DNA, the CDR3 is TGCAGCGTTGTGCGTGGGGCCCAAGAGACCCAGTACTTC. This sequence encodes CSVVRGAQETQYF. Filled out from reference TRBV29-1 and TRBJ2-5, the complete variable domain reads SAVISQKPSRDICQRGTSLTIQCQVDSQVTMMFWYRQQPGQSLTLIATANQGSEATYESGFVIDKFPISRPNLTFSTLTVSNMSPEDSSIYLCSVVRGAQETQYFGPGTRLLVL.

The genes are TRBV7-8 and TRBJ2-1; 11 positions agree with TRBD2. Looked up from germline, CDR1 is SGHVS and CDR2 is FQNEAQ. The CDR3 has 19 amino acids. V shed 1 base and J 0 bases; nucleotides not matched to a gene: 8. The CDR3 is CASSLVSSGGVSSYNEQFF. Written as DNA, the CDR3 is TGTGCCAGCAGCTTAGTGAGTAGCGGGGGGGTTAGCTCCTACAATGAGCAGTTCTTC.

This rearrangement joins TRBV7-9 to TRBJ1-4, with a weak D call TRBD1 (5 bases). The CDR3 has 17 residues. From germline, CDR1 is SEHNR and CDR2 FQNEAQ (reference sequence). With 8 bases removed from V and 3 bases from J, the gap between germline ends came to 22 bases. CDR3 coding DNA: TGTGCCAGCCGCACATTCCTAACCGGGGCCGCTAATGAAAAACTGTTTTTT. It specifies CASRTFLTGAANEKLFF.

In this sample, this clone turned up a few times. In the same sample, other DNA sequences code for this CDR3. The rearrangement links TRBV19 to TRBJ1-5; the D gene is possibly TRBD1 (6 bases). Between the trimmed V and J ends, which lost 4 bases and 2 bases, there was a span of 12 bases. The CDR3 loop spans 15 amino acids. CDR1 LNHDA and CDR2 SQIVND come from the germline V gene (reference sequence). Written as DNA, the CDR3 is TGTGCCAGTAGTAGCCGGGGGCAGGGCAATCAGCCCCAGCATTTT. Protein product: CASSSRGQGNQPQHF.

This clone is labeled large. This chain links TRBV7-9 with TRBJ2-7; D call uncertain. Germline V lookup: CDR1 SEHNR, CDR2 FQNEAQ (reference sequence). CDR3 size: 13 residues. V lost 5 bases to trimming and J lost 1 base, with 9 bases between them. CDR3 coding DNA: TGTGCCAGCAGCAAGGTCGGATCCTACGAGCAGTACTTC. It yields the protein CASSKVGSYEQYF.

This chain connects TRBV4-2 to TRBJ1-1; maybe TRBD1 (5 bases). This CDR3 spans 16 amino acids. Deletions cut 4 bases from V and 4 bases from J, with 19 bases between. Germline CDR1 reads LGHNA; CDR2 reads YNFKEQ. CDR3 nucleotide sequence: TGTGCCAGCAGCCCCAGATTTTCAGGGCCTGCCACTGAAGCTTTCTTT. Amino acids: CASSPRFSGPATEAFF.

V is TRBV27 and J is TRBJ2-5; 9 nucleotides match TRBD2. The V segment lost 5 bases and the J segment 5 bases; nucleotides outside the gene matches: 12. Germline values: CDR1 MNHEY, CDR2 SMNVEV (reference sequence). The CDR3 extends over 16 amino acids. The CDR3 is CASSPLGAAGGETQYF. DNA for the CDR3: TGTGCCAGCAGTCCCCTGGGCGCAGCGGGGGGTGAGACCCAGTACTTC.

The V and J genes are TRBV7-2 and TRBJ2-3; no reliable D call. Germline loops: CDR1 SGHTA, CDR2 FQGNSA. V gave up 4 bases and J gave up 0 bases, with 11 bases separating them. The CDR3 has 15 residues. In DNA, the CDR3 is TGTGCCAGCAGCTCCACCATCCGCAGCACAGATACGCAGTATTTT. Its translation is CASSSTIRSTDTQYF.